This T cell receptor beta chain emerged from a study of OX40 agonist ivuxolimab in advanced cancers. Study context: The drug used for patients, ivuxolimab, was an agonistic anti-OX40 (CD134) antibody. Study results and caveats: Among T cells, CD8+ cells averaged more expanded clones than CD4+ cells.

The data were produced by immunoSEQ multiplex PCR, yet TCRdb's version contains in-frame clones alone and is incomplete. This table has 63,000 or so clones, 85% to 90% appearing once. Concerning this clone: The antigen remains unidentified.

Patients with autoimmune history or systemic immunosuppression were excluded. Trimming shortened V by 4 bases and J by 4 bases, and 8 bases separated the two germline ends. This CDR3 has 12 residues. CDR1 is MNHEY and CDR2 is SVGAGI in the germline V gene. This TCR was recovered from an adult with an advanced solid tumor such as melanoma, head and neck, liver or kidney cancer. J is TRBJ2-7 and V is TRBV6-5; D not resolved. The specimen was CD4+ or CD8+ T cells sorted from blood, collected in a trial of the OX40 agonist ivuxolimab. The CDR3 nucleotides are TGTGCCAGCAGTTTCGACCGTTACGAGCAGTACTTC. Translation gives CASSFDRYEQYF.